These 19 T cell receptor beta chains came from one sample sequenced in a study of T cells in localized non-small cell lung cancer. TCRdb's table, derived via immunoSEQ multiplex PCR, lists solely in-frame clones and lacks some. The data hold over 35,000 clones, with around 81% observed a single time. The sample in question was peripheral blood mononuclear cells, obtained before any cancer treatment. The receptor source for this set is a male donor aged 60 or older with stage II lung adenocarcinoma.

The V call is TRBV5-4, the J call TRBJ2-2, with a weak D call TRBD2 (7 bases). Germline CDR1 is SGHNT and CDR2 is YYREEE (reference sequence). With 4 bases removed from V and 4 bases from J, the gap between germline ends came to 26 bases. The CDR3 totals 19 residues. The CDR3 coding sequence is TGTGCCAGCAGCCTAGGACAAGGGGGGGGTCTCTCGATCACCGGGGAGCTGTTTTTT. Translating gives CASSLGQGGGLSITGELFF.

V is TRBV2 and J is TRBJ2-3; D call uncertain. The CDR3 runs to 13 residues. Germline CDR1 reads SNHLY; CDR2 reads FYNNEI. The V end was cut by 6 bases, the J end by 3 bases, with 10 bases between. DNA of the CDR3: TGTGCCAGCAGGGCCCTAAGGACAGATACGCAGTATTTT. Translation: CASRALRTDTQYF.

This chain uses TRBV18 with TRBJ1-1; no clear D. Per the germline V gene, CDR1 is KGHSH and CDR2 is LQKENI. The V end was cut by 2 bases, the J end by 0 bases, with 10 bases between. This CDR3 comprises 15 residues. The CDR3 DNA sequence: TGTGCCAGCTCACCAGCATTGACAATGAACACTGAAGCTTTCTTT. It specifies CASSPALTMNTEAFF.

This clone is a singleton in its sample. The CDR3 loop is CASSFSQSSYNEQFF. The CDR3 DNA is TGTGCCAGTAGTTTTAGCCAGAGCTCCTACAATGAGCAGTTCTTC. The chain employs TRBV19 and TRBJ2-1; no clear D. V dropped 5 bases and J dropped 0 bases, with 11 bases sitting between them. Looked up from germline, CDR1 is LNHDA and CDR2 is SQIVND (reference sequence). The CDR3 spans 15 residues.

This clone is judged medium-sized. This chain links TRBV19 with TRBJ1-1, with 10 nucleotides matching TRBD1. This CDR3 contains 15 residues. V was clipped by 3 bases and J by 7 bases; unmatched bases: 8. The germline V gene has CDR1 LNHDA and CDR2 SQIVND (reference sequence). The CDR3 sequence: CASSIRQGARNEAFF. The CDR3 region has the DNA TGTGCCAGTAGTATTAGACAGGGGGCTCGGAATGAAGCTTTCTTT.

This clone is medium-sized by share. Here the CDR3 DNA reads TGTGCCAGCAGCTTAGATCCGGGGGGTGGAAACACCATATATTTT. Translation: CASSLDPGGGNTIYF. The chain carries TRBV7-2 and TRBJ1-3; maybe TRBD1 (5 bases). The CDR3 is 15 amino acids. CDR1 is SGHTA, CDR2 FQGNSA, per germline. V was clipped by 1 base and J by 3 bases, with 10 bases between them. The full variable domain, rest sourced from reference TRBV7-2 and TRBJ1-3, is GAGVSQSPSNKVTEKGKDVELRCDPISGHTALYWYRQSLGQGLEFLIYFQGNSAPDKSGLPSDRFSAERTGGSVSTLTIQRTQQEDSAVYLCASSLDPGGGNTIYFGEGSWLTVV.

Here the CDR3 reads CASSSGTSYNEQFF. For the CDR3, the DNA is TGTGCCAGCAGCTCTGGGACTTCCTACAATGAGCAGTTCTTC. The chain employs TRBV5-8 and TRBJ2-1, with D possibly TRBD2 on 6 matching bases. Trimming pared 3 bases from V and 1 base from J, leaving 8 bases between. This CDR3 contains 14 residues. From germline, CDR1 is SGHTS and CDR2 YDEGEE. The entire variable domain, with the rest obtained from reference TRBV5-8 and TRBJ2-1, is as follows: EAGVTQSPTHLIKTRGQQATLRCSPISGHTSVYWYQQALGLGLQFLLWYDEGEERNRGNFPPRFSGRQFPNYSSELNVNALELEDSALYLCASSSGTSYNEQFFGPGTRLTVL.

This chain joins TRBV5-1 and TRBJ1-1; D ambiguous. Germline CDR1 SGHRS, CDR2 YFSETQ. This CDR3 has 14 amino acids. With 3 bases removed from V and 5 bases from J, the gap between germline ends came to 14 bases. The CDR3 is CASSSVSAGTEAFF. CDR3 sequence (DNA): TGCGCCAGCAGCTCCGTTAGCGCTGGGACTGAAGCTTTCTTT.

This sequence joins TRBV6-1 and TRBJ1-1, with D perhaps matching TRBD1 (5 bases). V was clipped by 1 base and J by 8 bases, with 5 bases between them. Germline values: CDR1 MNHNS, CDR2 SASEGT. The CDR3 runs to 11 residues. CDR3 DNA: TGTGCCAGCAGTGAAGAGGGGGAAGCTTTCTTT. This gives the protein CASSEEGEAFF.

The chain carries TRBV30 and TRBJ2-5; 9 bases line up with TRBD2. The DNA end is a closer match to TRBJ2-7, so the J assignment may be wrong. Germline V gene lookup returns CDR1 GTSNPN and CDR2 SVGIG (reference sequence). The CDR3 has 15 amino acids. In nucleotides, the CDR3 is TGTGCCTGGAGTGTAGGTAGCGGGAGATCCTACGAGCAGTACTTC. Translation: CAWSVGSGRSYEQYF.

V is TRBV11-2 and J is TRBJ2-3; perhaps TRBD2 as D (6 bases). Germline V gene lookup returns CDR1 SGHAT and CDR2 FQNNGV. Trimming cost V 0 bases and J 2 bases, with 9 bases left between them. The CDR3 is 15 amino acids. The chain's CDR3 is CASSLDSGLTDTQYF. Written as DNA, the CDR3 is TGTGCCAGCAGCTTAGACTCGGGACTCACAGATACGCAGTATTTT.

The V and J genes are TRBV5-1 and TRBJ2-3; D remains unclear. CDR3 length equals 12 residues. Germline V gives CDR1 SGHRS, CDR2 YFSETQ. The V gene lost 0 bases and the J gene lost 6 bases, with 5 bases spanning the gap. The CDR3 loop reads CASSLVGDTQYF. The CDR3 DNA sequence: TGCGCCAGCAGCTTGGTCGGCGATACGCAGTATTTT.

This clone was seen more than once but under ten times. J is TRBJ2-5 and V is TRBV11-3; D gene ambiguous. This CDR3 has 15 residues. Trimming took 2 bases from V and 5 from J, leaving 15 bases between them. CDR1 SGHNT and CDR2 YENEEA come from the germline V gene. CDR3 in DNA: TGTGCCAGCAGCTTATCGACGGGCCAGCTTGAGACCCAGTACTTC. It specifies CASSLSTGQLETQYF.

The V call is TRBV4-1, the J call TRBJ1-6; 8 bases align to TRBD1. CDR1 MGHRA and CDR2 YSYEKL come from the germline V gene. The CDR3 extends over 12 amino acids. The V gene end was trimmed by 6 bases and the J gene end by 9 bases; junction bases not matched to a gene: 1. The CDR3 coding sequence is TGCGCCAGCAGTACAGGGGGTTCACCCCTCCACTTT. Residues: CASSTGGSPLHF.

The chain is built from TRBV28 and TRBJ2-1; D ambiguous. Trimming took off 3 bases at V and 9 bases at J, with 12 bases between the two ends. CDR1 MDHEN and CDR2 SYDVKM come from the germline V gene. The CDR3 runs 13 residues. This CDR3 reads CASSLKGLREQFF. CDR3 DNA: TGTGCCAGCAGTTTGAAAGGGTTGCGTGAGCAGTTCTTC.

This sequence joins TRBV6-1 and TRBJ2-2; TRBD1 matches 7 bases. The CDR3 is 15 residues long. V lost 4 bases and J lost 3; bases outside the gene matches: 5. CDR1 MNHNS and CDR2 SASEGT come from the germline V gene. The CDR3, as DNA: TGTGCCAGCAGTGTTAAGGGGGCCGACACCGGGGAGCTGTTTTTT. Protein: CASSVKGADTGELFF.

This chain connects TRBV27 to TRBJ2-4; no reliable D call. With 5 bases removed from V and 0 bases from J, the gap between germline ends came to 8 bases. The CDR3 contains 14 residues. Germline assignment: CDR1 MNHEY and CDR2 SMNVEV (reference sequence). This CDR3 reads CASSTDLAKNIQYF. Here the CDR3 DNA reads TGTGCCAGCAGTACGGACCTAGCCAAAAACATTCAGTACTTC.

The chain recombines TRBV7-2 with TRBJ2-7; TRBD1 agrees at 7 bases. This CDR3 contains 12 residues. V gave up 3 bases and J gave up 6 bases; unmatched junction bases: 2. CDR1 is SGHTA, CDR2 FQGNSA, per germline. For the CDR3, the DNA is TGTGCCAGCAGCTTCGCAGGGGGCGAGCAGTACTTC. Translating gives CASSFAGGEQYF.

The table lists this clone with a count of one. The genes are TRBV7-2 and TRBJ2-3; a weak D match, TRBD2 (5 bases). This CDR3 region has 15 residues. Per germline, CDR1 SGHTA and CDR2 FQGNSA. The V end lost 9 bases, the J end lost 2 bases, and 18 bases lay between the germline ends. CDR3 nucleotides: TGTGCCAGTCTCCGGGCTAGCCGATACACAGATACGCAGTATTTT. It yields the protein CASLRASRYTDTQYF.